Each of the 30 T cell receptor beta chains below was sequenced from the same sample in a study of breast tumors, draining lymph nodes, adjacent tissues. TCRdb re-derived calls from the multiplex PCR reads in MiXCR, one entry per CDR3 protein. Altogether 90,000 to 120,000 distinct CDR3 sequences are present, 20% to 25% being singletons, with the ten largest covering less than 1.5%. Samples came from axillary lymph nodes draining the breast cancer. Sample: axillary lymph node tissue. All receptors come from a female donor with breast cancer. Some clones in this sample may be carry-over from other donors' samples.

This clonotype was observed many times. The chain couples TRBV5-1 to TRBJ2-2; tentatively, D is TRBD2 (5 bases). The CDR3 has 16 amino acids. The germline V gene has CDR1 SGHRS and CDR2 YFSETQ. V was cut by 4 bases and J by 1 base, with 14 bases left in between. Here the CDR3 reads CASSGMGGLNTGELFF. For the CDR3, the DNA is TGCGCCAGCAGCGGGATGGGCGGGCTGAACACCGGGGAGCTGTTTTTT.

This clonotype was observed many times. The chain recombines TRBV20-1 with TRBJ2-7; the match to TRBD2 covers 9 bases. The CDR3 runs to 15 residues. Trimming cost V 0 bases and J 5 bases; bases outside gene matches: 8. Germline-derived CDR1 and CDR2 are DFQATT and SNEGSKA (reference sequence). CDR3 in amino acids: CSARDLAGGGNEQYF. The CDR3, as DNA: TGCAGTGCTAGAGATCTGGCGGGGGGGGGAAACGAGCAGTACTTC.

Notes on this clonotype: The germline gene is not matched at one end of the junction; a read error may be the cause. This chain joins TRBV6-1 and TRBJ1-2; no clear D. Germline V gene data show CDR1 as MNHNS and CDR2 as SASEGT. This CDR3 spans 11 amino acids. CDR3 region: CASSEGVGYTF. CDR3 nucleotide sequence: TGTGCCAGCAGCGAAGGTGTTGGCTACACCTTC.

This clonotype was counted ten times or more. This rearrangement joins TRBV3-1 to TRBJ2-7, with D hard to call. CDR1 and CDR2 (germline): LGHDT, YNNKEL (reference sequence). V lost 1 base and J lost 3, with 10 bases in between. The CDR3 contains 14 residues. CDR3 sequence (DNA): TGTGCCAGCAGCCAAGTTAAGCAAAACTACGAGCAGTACTTC. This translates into CASSQVKQNYEQYF.

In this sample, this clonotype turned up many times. CDR3: CASSSWTSGTYNEQFF. CDR3 DNA: TGTGCCAGCAGCTCCTGGACTAGCGGGACCTACAATGAGCAGTTCTTC. The V gene is TRBV13, the J gene TRBJ2-1, with 12 nucleotides matching TRBD2. The CDR3 has 16 residues. Germline values: CDR1 PRHDT, CDR2 FYEKMQ (reference sequence). V dropped 4 bases and J dropped 2; count of bases not matched to a gene: 3.

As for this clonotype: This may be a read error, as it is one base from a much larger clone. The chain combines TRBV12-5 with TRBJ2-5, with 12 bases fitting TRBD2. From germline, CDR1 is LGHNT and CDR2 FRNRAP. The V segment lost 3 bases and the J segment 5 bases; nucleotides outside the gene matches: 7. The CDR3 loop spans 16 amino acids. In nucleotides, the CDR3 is TGTGCTAGTGGTTTCGGACTAGCGGGGCCCAGGGAGACCCAGTACTTC. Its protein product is CASGFGLAGPRETQYF.

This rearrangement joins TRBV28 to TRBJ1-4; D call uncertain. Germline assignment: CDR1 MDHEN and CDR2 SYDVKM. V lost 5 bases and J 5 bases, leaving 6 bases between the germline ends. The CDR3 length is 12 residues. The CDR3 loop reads CASSTVNEKLFF. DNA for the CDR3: TGTGCCAGCAGTACTGTCAATGAAAAACTGTTTTTT.

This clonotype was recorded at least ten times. The CDR3 DNA sequence: TGCAGCGTTGAAGATTGGGGGACACAACCCAATGAGCAGTTCTTC. It specifies CSVEDWGTQPNEQFF. V and J are TRBV29-1 and TRBJ2-1; possible D gene TRBD1, 6 bases. CDR3 length equals 15 residues. Deletions cut 0 bases from V and 6 bases from J, with 15 bases between. CDR1 is SQVTM, CDR2 ANQGSEA, per germline.

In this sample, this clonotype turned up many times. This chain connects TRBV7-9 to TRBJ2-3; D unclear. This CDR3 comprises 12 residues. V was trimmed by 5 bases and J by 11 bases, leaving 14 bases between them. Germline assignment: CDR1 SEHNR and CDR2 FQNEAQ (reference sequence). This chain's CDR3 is CASSPRRWGQYF. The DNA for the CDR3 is TGTGCCAGCAGCCCACGGCGATGGGGGCAGTATTTT.

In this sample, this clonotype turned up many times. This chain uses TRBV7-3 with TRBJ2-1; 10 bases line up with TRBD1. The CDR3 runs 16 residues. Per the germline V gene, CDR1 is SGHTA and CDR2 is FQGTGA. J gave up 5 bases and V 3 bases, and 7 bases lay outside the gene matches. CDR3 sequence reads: CASSLTSGTGDNEQFF. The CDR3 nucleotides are TGTGCCAGCAGCTTGACCTCCGGGACAGGGGACAATGAGCAGTTCTTC.

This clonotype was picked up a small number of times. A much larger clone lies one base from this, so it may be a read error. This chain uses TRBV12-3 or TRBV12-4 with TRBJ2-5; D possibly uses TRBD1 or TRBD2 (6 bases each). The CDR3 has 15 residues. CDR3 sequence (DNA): TGTGCCAGCAGCAACAATTTGGGGGGCGGTAAGACCCGGTACTTC. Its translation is CASSNNLGGGKTRYF.

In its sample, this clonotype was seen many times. The DNA for the CDR3 is TGTGCCAGCAGGAGTAGGGGAGAGACCCAGTACTTC. Encoded protein: CASRSRGETQYF. The chain recombines TRBV2 with TRBJ2-5; D perhaps matches TRBD1 (5 bases). CDR1 SNHLY and CDR2 FYNNEI come from the germline V gene. This CDR3 spans 12 amino acids. V was trimmed by 6 bases and J by 4 bases, leaving 9 bases between them.

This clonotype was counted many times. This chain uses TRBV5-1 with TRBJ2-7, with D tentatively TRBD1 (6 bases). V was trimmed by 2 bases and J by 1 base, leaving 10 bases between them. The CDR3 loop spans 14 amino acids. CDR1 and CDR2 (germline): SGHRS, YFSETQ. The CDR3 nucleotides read TGCGCCAGCAGCTTCCACAGGGATTCCTACGAGCAGTACTTC. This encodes CASSFHRDSYEQYF.

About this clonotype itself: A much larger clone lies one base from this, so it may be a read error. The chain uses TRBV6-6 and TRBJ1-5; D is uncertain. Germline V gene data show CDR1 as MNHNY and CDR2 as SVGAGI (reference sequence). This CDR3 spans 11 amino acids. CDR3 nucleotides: TGTGCCAGCGGTGAAAATCAGCTCCAGCATTTT. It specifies CASGENQLQHF.

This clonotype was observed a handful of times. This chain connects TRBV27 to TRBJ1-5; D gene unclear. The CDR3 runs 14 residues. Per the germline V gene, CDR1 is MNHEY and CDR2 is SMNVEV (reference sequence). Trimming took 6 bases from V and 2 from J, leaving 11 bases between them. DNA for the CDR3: TGTGCCAGCAGAGTGGGATGGGGCAATCAGCCCCAGCATTTT. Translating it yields CASRVGWGNQPQHF.

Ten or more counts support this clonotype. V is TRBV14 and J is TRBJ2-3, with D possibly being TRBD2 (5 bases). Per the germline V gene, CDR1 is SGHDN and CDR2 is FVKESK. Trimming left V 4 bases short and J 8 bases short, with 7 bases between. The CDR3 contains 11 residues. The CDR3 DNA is TGTGCCAGCAGCCTTCGGGGTACGCAGTATTTT. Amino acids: CASSLRGTQYF. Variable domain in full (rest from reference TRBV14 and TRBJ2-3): EAGVTQFPSHSVIEKGQTVTLRCDPISGHDNLYWYRRVMGKEIKFLLHFVKESKQDESGMPNNRFLAERTGGTYSTLKVQPAELEDSGVYFCASSLRGTQYFGPGTRLTVL.

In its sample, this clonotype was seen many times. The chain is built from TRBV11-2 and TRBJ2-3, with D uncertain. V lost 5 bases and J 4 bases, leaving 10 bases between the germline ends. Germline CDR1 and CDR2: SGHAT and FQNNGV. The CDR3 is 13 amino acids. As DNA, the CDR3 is TGTGCCAGCAGCCCAATTGCCGCAGATACGCAGTATTTT. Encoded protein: CASSPIAADTQYF.

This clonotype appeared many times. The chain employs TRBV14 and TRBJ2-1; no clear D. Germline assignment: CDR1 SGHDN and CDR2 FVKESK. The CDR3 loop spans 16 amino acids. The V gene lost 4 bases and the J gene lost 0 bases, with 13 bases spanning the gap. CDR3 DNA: TGTGCCAGCAGCCGACCTGGCTCCCACTCCTACAATGAGCAGTTCTTC. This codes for CASSRPGSHSYNEQFF. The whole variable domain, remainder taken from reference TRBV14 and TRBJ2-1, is EAGVTQFPSHSVIEKGQTVTLRCDPISGHDNLYWYRRVMGKEIKFLLHFVKESKQDESGMPNNRFLAERTGGTYSTLKVQPAELEDSGVYFCASSRPGSHSYNEQFFGPGTRLTVL.

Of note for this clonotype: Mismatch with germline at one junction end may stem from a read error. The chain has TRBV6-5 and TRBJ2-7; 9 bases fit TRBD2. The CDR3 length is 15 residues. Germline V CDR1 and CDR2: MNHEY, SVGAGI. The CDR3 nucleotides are TGTGCCTGCAGTTACCTAGAAGCGGGAGGCTCCGAGCTGTACTTC. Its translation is CACSYLEAGGSELYF.

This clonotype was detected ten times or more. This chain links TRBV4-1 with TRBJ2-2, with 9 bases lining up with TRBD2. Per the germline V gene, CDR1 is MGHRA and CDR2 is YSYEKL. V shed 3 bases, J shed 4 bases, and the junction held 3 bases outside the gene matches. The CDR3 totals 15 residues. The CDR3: CASSQRGGSTGELFF. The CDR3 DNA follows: TGCGCCAGCAGCCAGCGGGGGGGTAGCACCGGGGAGCTGTTTTTT.

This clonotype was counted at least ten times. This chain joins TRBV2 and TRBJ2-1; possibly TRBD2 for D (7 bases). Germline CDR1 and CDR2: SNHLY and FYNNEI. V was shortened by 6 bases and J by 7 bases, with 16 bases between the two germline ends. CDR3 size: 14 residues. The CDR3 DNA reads TGTGCCAGCAGGGGGGGGGGGGCCATTAATGAGCAGTTCTTC. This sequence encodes CASRGGGAINEQFF. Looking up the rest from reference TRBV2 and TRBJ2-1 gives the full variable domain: EPEVTQTPSHQVTQMGQEVILRCVPISNHLYFYWYRQILGQKVEFLVSFYNNEISEKSEIFDDQFSVERPDGSNFTLKIRSTKLEDSAMYFCASRGGGAINEQFFGPGTRLTVL.

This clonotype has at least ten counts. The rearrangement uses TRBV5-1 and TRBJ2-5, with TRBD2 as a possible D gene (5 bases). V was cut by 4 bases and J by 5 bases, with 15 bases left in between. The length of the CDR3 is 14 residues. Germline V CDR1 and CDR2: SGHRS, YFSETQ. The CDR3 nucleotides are TGCGCCAGCAGCCCGGCCGGTCCGGGGGAGACCCAGTACTTC. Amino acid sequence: CASSPAGPGETQYF.

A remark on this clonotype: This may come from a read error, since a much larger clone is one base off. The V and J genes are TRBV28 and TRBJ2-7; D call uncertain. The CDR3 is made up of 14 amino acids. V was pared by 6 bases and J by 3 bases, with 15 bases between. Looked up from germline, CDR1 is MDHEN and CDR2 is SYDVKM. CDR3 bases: TGTGCCAGCAGATGGGGTCCCGGAATCTACGAGCAGTACTTC. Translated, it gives CASRWGPGIYEQYF.

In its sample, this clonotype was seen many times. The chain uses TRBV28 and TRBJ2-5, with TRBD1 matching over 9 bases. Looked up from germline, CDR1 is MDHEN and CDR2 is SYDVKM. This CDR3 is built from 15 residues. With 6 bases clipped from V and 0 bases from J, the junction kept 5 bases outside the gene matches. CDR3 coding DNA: TGTGCCAGCAGACCCGGGACAGGGTACCAAGAGACCCAGTACTTC. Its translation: CASRPGTGYQETQYF.

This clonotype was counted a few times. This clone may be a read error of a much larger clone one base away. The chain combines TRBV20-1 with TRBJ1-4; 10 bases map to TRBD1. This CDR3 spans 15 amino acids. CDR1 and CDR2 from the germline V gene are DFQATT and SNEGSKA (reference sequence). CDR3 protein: CSAGLGQGGNEELFF. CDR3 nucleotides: TGCAGTGCCGGCCTCGGACAGGGGGGTAATGAAGAACTGTTTTTT.

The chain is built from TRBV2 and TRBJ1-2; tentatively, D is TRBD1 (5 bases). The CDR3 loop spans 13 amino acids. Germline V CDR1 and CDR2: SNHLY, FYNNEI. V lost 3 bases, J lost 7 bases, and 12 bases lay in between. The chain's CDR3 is CASSDEGRGGYTF. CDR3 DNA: TGTGCCAGCAGTGATGAGGGGCGGGGTGGCTACACCTTC.

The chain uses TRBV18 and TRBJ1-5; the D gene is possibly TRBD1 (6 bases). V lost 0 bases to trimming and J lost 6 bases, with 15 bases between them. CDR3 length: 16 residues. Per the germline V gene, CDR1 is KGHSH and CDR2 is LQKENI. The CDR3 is CASSPPGGGVGQPQHF. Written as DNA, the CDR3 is TGTGCCAGCTCACCACCGGGGGGGGGCGTCGGTCAGCCCCAGCATTTT.

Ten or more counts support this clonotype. The CDR3 sequence: CASNPPGQFYEQYF. The CDR3, as DNA: TGTGCCAGCAATCCACCGGGACAATTCTACGAGCAGTACTTC. The chain joins TRBV6-1 to TRBJ2-7; possibly TRBD1 for D (6 bases). Trimming pared 7 bases from V and 3 bases from J, leaving 16 bases between. This CDR3 is 14 amino acids long. Germline CDR1 MNHNS, CDR2 SASEGT.

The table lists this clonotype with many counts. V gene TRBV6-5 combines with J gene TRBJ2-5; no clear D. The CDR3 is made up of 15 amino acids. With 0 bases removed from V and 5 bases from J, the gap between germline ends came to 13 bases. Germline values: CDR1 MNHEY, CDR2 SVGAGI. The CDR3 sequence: CASSYSSGRWETQYF. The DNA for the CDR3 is TGTGCCAGCAGTTACTCCTCCGGTCGGTGGGAGACCCAGTACTTC.

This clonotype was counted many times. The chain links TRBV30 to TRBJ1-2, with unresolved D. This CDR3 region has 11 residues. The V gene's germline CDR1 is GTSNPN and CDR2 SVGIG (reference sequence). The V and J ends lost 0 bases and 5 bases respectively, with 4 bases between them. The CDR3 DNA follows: TGTGCCTGGAGTGTACGTTATGGCTACACCTTC. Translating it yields CAWSVRYGYTF.